Below, 30 T cell receptor beta chains from the same sample are listed, as sequenced in a study of identical twins. Using its own MiXCR run on the 5' RACE reads, TCRdb lists one record per CDR3 protein. The top ten clones hold roughly 1.6% of a sample with roughly 630,000 distinct CDR3 sequences, under 8.5% of them seen once. The same specimen was also included in a second study, on yellow fever vaccine responses in identical twins.

Sequencing input: PBMCs. These receptors all stem from a woman under 30 in good health.

This clonotype has just a few counts. J is TRBJ1-1 and V is TRBV28, with TRBD1 matching over 11 bases. CDR3 length: 17 amino acids. The J segment lost 4 bases and the V segment lost 3 bases, leaving 10 bases of the junction unmatched. Germline CDR1 reads MDHEN; CDR2 reads SYDVKM. The CDR3 loop is CASSLAPGTGGLTEAFF. The CDR3 DNA is TGTGCCAGCAGTTTGGCGCCCGGGACAGGGGGTCTCACTGAAGCTTTCTTT.

This clonotype occurred a few times. The chain has TRBV5-6 and TRBJ2-7; D ambiguous. V was shortened by 0 bases and J by 3 bases, with 16 bases between the two germline ends. Germline CDR1 reads SGHDT; CDR2 reads YYEEEE. The length of the CDR3 is 16 residues. The CDR3, as DNA: TGTGCCAGCAGCTTGGATGGCAGGCCGCAATACTACGAGCAGTACGTC. It specifies CASSLDGRPQYYEQYV.

This clonotype has more than one count but fewer than ten. The chain carries TRBV4-2 and TRBJ2-1, with D tentatively TRBD1 (5 bases). Germline assignment: CDR1 LGHNA and CDR2 YNFKEQ. The CDR3 contains 15 residues. V was pared by 0 bases and J by 8 bases, with 14 bases between. The CDR3 region has the DNA TGTGCCAGCAGCCAAGATGGGGCAAGATTGGATGAGCAGTTCTTC. It specifies CASSQDGARLDEQFF.

This clonotype was picked up many times. The chain employs TRBV29-1 and TRBJ2-1, with D possibly being TRBD2 (6 bases). The ends were cut back, 6 bases at V and 4 bases at J, with 13 bases in the middle. The germline V gene has CDR1 SQVTM and CDR2 ANQGSEA. This CDR3 has 13 residues. CDR3 DNA: TGCAGCGTGGCGGGGCGACTATACAATGAGCAGTTCTTC. This sequence encodes CSVAGRLYNEQFF.

This clonotype was seen repeatedly, ten times or more. The V call is TRBV15, the J call TRBJ1-2, with D uncertain. The CDR3 sequence is 15 residues long. The V end lost 4 bases, the J end lost 4 bases, and 16 bases lay between the germline ends. Germline values: CDR1 LNHNV, CDR2 YYDKDF (reference sequence). CDR3 DNA sequence: TGTGCCACCAGCATAGGACGGGCGACGGGCTATGGCTACACCTTC. This codes for CATSIGRATGYGYTF. The variable domain in full, completed from reference TRBV15 and TRBJ1-2, reads DAMVIQNPRYQVTQFGKPVTLSCSQTLNHNVMYWYQQKSSQAPKLLFHYYDKDFNNEADTPDNFQSRRPNTSFCFLDIRSPGLGDTAMYLCATSIGRATGYGYTFGSGTRLTVV.

There are a few counts of this clonotype. V and J are TRBV2 and TRBJ2-7; 15 nucleotides line up with TRBD2. The V gene's germline CDR1 is SNHLY and CDR2 FYNNEI. The V and J ends lost 6 bases and 6 bases, in that order; junction bases with no gene match: 6. The CDR3 totals 15 residues. The CDR3 is CASSTRGLAGGEQYF. Written as DNA, the CDR3 is TGTGCCAGCAGCACTCGGGGACTAGCGGGAGGCGAGCAGTACTTC.

This clonotype has just a few counts. The chain employs TRBV6-5 and TRBJ1-6, with D unresolved. Germline V gives CDR1 MNHEY, CDR2 SVGAGI. CDR3 length: 14 amino acids. V was clipped by 0 bases and J by 9 bases, with 9 bases between them. CDR3 region: CASSYSGAGSPLHF. CDR3 coding DNA: TGTGCCAGCAGTTACTCGGGTGCAGGTTCACCCCTCCACTTT.

This clonotype was observed many times. The chain links TRBV28 to TRBJ1-2; the match to TRBD1 covers 10 bases. The V and J ends lost 5 bases and 2 bases, in that order; junction bases with no gene match: 11. The CDR3 runs to 17 residues. The germline CDR1 and CDR2 sequences are MDHEN and SYDVKM. The DNA of the CDR3 is TGTGCCAGCAGTATGCCGGGACAGGGGCAAGTAAACTATGGCTACACCTTC. This codes for CASSMPGQGQVNYGYTF.

This clonotype appeared a few times. This chain uses TRBV10-3 with TRBJ2-3; D might be TRBD1 or TRBD2, each matching 5 bases. The germline V gene encodes CDR1 ENHRY and CDR2 SYGVKD. The V gene lost 3 bases and the J gene lost 2 bases, with 21 bases spanning the gap. The CDR3 length is 18 residues. For the CDR3, the DNA is TGTGCCATCAGTGATAATCCCGGCAGGGCCGGGGCCACAGATACGCAGTATTTT. Encoded protein: CAISDNPGRAGATDTQYF.

This chain connects TRBV5-1 to TRBJ2-6; D is unclear. The V end was cut by 0 bases, the J end by 3 bases, with 10 bases between. This CDR3 is 16 amino acids long. Germline V gene lookup returns CDR1 SGHRS and CDR2 YFSETQ. In DNA form, the CDR3 reads TGCGCCAGCAGCTTGGTATCTTCGAGTGGGGCCAACGTCCTGACTTTC. Protein product: CASSLVSSSGANVLTF. The full variable domain, with the rest looked up from reference TRBV5-1 and TRBJ2-6, is KAGVTQTPRYLIKTRGQQVTLSCSPISGHRSVSWYQQTPGQGLQFLFEYFSETQRNKGNFPGRFSGRQFSNSRSEMNVSTLELGDSALYLCASSLVSSSGANVLTFGAGSRLTVL.

This clonotype was seen at least ten times. The J gene is TRBJ2-5, the V gene TRBV5-1, with D possibly being TRBD2 (6 bases). The CDR3 sequence is 13 residues long. Germline V gene data show CDR1 as SGHRS and CDR2 as YFSETQ. Trimming stripped 7 bases from V and 2 bases from J, with 12 bases between. CDR3 sequence: CASYRDSQETQYF. As DNA, the CDR3 is TGCGCCAGCTACCGGGACTCTCAAGAGACCCAGTACTTC.

The table lists this clonotype with a few counts. V and J are TRBV29-1 and TRBJ2-7; D is unresolved. CDR3 length equals 15 residues. The V and J ends lost 1 base and 6 bases respectively, with 19 bases between them. Looked up from germline, CDR1 is SQVTM and CDR2 is ANQGSEA. The CDR3 region has the DNA TGCAGCGTTGAAGTTGTAGGGAACGGTCGGCTCGAGCAGTACGTC. Protein: CSVEVVGNGRLEQYV.

The sample holds many counts of this clonotype. The rearrangement joins TRBV12-3 or TRBV12-4 to TRBJ2-2, with TRBD1 matching over 9 bases. J was trimmed by 5 bases and V by 5 bases; bases with no gene match: 9. The CDR3 length is 16 residues. The CDR3 protein is CASSTQGALGTGELFF. The CDR3 region has the DNA TGTGCCAGCAGTACACAGGGGGCTTTGGGGACCGGGGAGCTGTTTTTT.

This clonotype came up a few times. This rearrangement joins TRBV2 to TRBJ1-1; TRBD1 is a possible D gene (5 bases). Trimming removed 0 bases from V and 7 bases from J, with 12 bases in between. The CDR3 is 14 amino acids. In germline, CDR1 is SNHLY, CDR2 FYNNEI. In nucleotides, the CDR3 is TGTGCCAGCAGTGAAGCGCCAGGGTACAGTGAAGCTTTCTTT. Protein: CASSEAPGYSEAFF. The variable domain in full, with the rest retrieved from reference TRBV2 and TRBJ1-1, is EPEVTQTPSHQVTQMGQEVILRCVPISNHLYFYWYRQILGQKVEFLVSFYNNEISEKSEIFDDQFSVERPDGSNFTLKIRSTKLEDSAMYFCASSEAPGYSEAFFGQGTRLTVV.

The table lists this clonotype with a few counts. V is TRBV27 and J is TRBJ2-1; 10 bases agree with TRBD1. Losses at the gene ends were 7 bases for V and 7 bases for J; bases not matched to a gene: 10. Germline CDR1 is MNHEY and CDR2 is SMNVEV (reference sequence). This CDR3 region has 15 residues. The CDR3 bases are TGTGCCAGCACTATTGGGACAGGGGTTTGGAATGAGCAGTTCTTC. Its translation: CASTIGTGVWNEQFF.

This sequence joins TRBV28 and TRBJ2-7, with D possibly matching TRBD1 (6 bases). This CDR3 is built from 13 residues. Germline values: CDR1 MDHEN, CDR2 SYDVKM. V was clipped by 8 bases and J by 2 bases, with 13 bases between them. The CDR3 coding sequence is TGTGCCAGCTCGGACAGCAAACCCTACGAGCAGTACGTC. It is translated as CASSDSKPYEQYV.

The table lists this clonotype with many counts. This rearrangement joins TRBV10-3 to TRBJ2-3; D not certain. Per germline, CDR1 ENHRY and CDR2 SYGVKD. CDR3 size: 12 residues. The V end lost 4 bases, the J end lost 3 bases, and 5 bases lay between the germline ends. CDR3 region: CAISAHTDTQYF. As DNA, the CDR3 is TGTGCCATCAGTGCCCATACAGATACGCAGTATTTT.

This clonotype was observed a handful of times. The gene calls are TRBV7-9 and TRBJ2-1; the D gene is possibly TRBD2 (5 bases). Germline V gives CDR1 SEHNR, CDR2 FQNEAQ (reference sequence). There are 13 residues in the CDR3. The V end lost 8 bases, the J end lost 9 bases, and 17 bases lay between the germline ends. The CDR3 region is CASRVAGVIEQFF. CDR3 in DNA: TGTGCCAGCCGGGTCGCGGGTGTCATTGAGCAGTTCTTC.

There are many counts of this clonotype. V usage is TRBV5-1 and J usage is TRBJ2-1; D may correspond to TRBD1 or TRBD2 (6 bases each). CDR1 is SGHRS, CDR2 YFSETQ, per germline. This CDR3 has 16 residues. Between the trimmed V and J ends, which lost 0 bases and 6 bases, there was a span of 16 bases. The CDR3 region has the DNA TGCGCCAGCAGCTTGGATGGGGGGCTCGCCCTCAATGAGCAGTTCTTC. It translates to CASSLDGGLALNEQFF. Combining the CDR3 with reference TRBV5-1 and TRBJ2-1 gives the whole variable domain KAGVTQTPRYLIKTRGQQVTLSCSPISGHRSVSWYQQTPGQGLQFLFEYFSETQRNKGNFPGRFSGRQFSNSRSEMNVSTLELGDSALYLCASSLDGGLALNEQFFGPGTRLTVL.

The chain links TRBV6-2 or TRBV6-3 to TRBJ2-1, with 9 bases lining up with TRBD2. Germline V gene sequence: CDR1 MNHEY, CDR2 SVGEGT. The CDR3 spans 15 residues. V shed 6 bases and J 5 bases; nucleotides not matched to a gene: 8. The DNA of the CDR3 is TGTGCCAGCAGAACTGAGCGGGAGGTTGACAATGAGCAGTTCTTC. Protein: CASRTEREVDNEQFF.

In this sample, this clonotype turned up a few times. V is TRBV7-9 and J is TRBJ1-5; D uncertain. The CDR3 runs 14 residues. V was cut by 4 bases and J by 3 bases, with 10 bases left in between. Germline V CDR1 and CDR2: SEHNR, FQNEAQ (reference sequence). For the CDR3, the DNA is TGTGCCAGCAGCTCGGACGGCCACAATCAGCCCCAGCATTTT. As protein: CASSSDGHNQPQHF.

This clonotype has a handful of counts. The V and J genes are TRBV9 and TRBJ2-5; TRBD1 agrees at 8 bases. J was trimmed by 3 bases and V by 0 bases; bases with no gene match: 7. The CDR3 has 16 residues. Germline loops: CDR1 SGDLS, CDR2 YYNGEE. The CDR3 DNA reads as TGTGCCAGCAGCGTAGCTCGTCGGACAGGGAAAGAGACCCAGTACTTC. Protein product: CASSVARRTGKETQYF.

This clonotype occurred a few times. The J gene is TRBJ2-7, the V gene TRBV5-1, with D unresolved. V shed 1 base and J shed 4 bases, with 12 bases lying between them. The germline gives CDR1 SGHRS, CDR2 YFSETQ. The CDR3 covers 14 residues. The CDR3 reads CASSLPSFEYEQYV. The CDR3 DNA reads TGCGCCAGCAGCTTGCCGAGTTTTGAGTACGAGCAGTACGTC.

This clonotype was recorded at least ten times. The chain is built from TRBV24-1 and TRBJ2-2; 9 bases map to TRBD1. This CDR3 contains 16 residues. Germline-derived CDR1 and CDR2 are KGHDR and SFDVKD. Trimming took 2 bases from V and 5 from J; bases not matched to a gene: 5. The chain's CDR3 is CATSDWGTGSTGELFF. The CDR3 DNA is TGTGCCACCAGTGATTGGGGGACAGGGTCGACCGGGGAGCTGTTTTTT.

This clonotype showed up many times. This chain links TRBV5-1 with TRBJ2-2, with TRBD2 matching 9 bases. Germline loops: CDR1 SGHRS, CDR2 YFSETQ. The CDR3 runs 15 residues. The ends lost 5 bases at V and 2 bases at J; junction bases unmatched: 4. The CDR3 region is CASRVTSGNTGELFF. As DNA, the CDR3 is TGCGCCAGCAGGGTGACTAGCGGTAACACCGGGGAGCTGTTTTTT. Filled out from reference TRBV5-1 and TRBJ2-2, the complete variable domain reads KAGVTQTPRYLIKTRGQQVTLSCSPISGHRSVSWYQQTPGQGLQFLFEYFSETQRNKGNFPGRFSGRQFSNSRSEMNVSTLELGDSALYLCASRVTSGNTGELFFGEGSRLTVL.

The V gene is TRBV7-8, the J gene TRBJ2-3; no reliable D call. Trimming stripped 10 bases from V and 4 bases from J, with 6 bases between. The V gene's germline CDR1 is SGHVS and CDR2 FQNEAQ. The CDR3 is 10 amino acids. The CDR3 bases are TGTGCCACGGCATCAGATACGCAGTATTTT. Protein: CATASDTQYF. The variable domain in full, completed from reference TRBV7-8 and TRBJ2-3, reads GAGVSQSPRYKVAKRGQDVALRCDPISGHVSLFWYQQALGQGPEFLTYFQNEAQLDKSGLPSDRFFAERPEGSVSTLKIQRTQQEDSAVYLCATASDTQYFGPGTRLTVL.

The genes are TRBV2 and TRBJ2-3; D is undetermined. Germline V gene data show CDR1 as SNHLY and CDR2 as FYNNEI. V was cut by 3 bases and J by 1 base, with 14 bases left in between. This CDR3 is 16 amino acids long. CDR3 amino acids: CASSDGRKRGTDTQYF. The CDR3 DNA reads TGTGCCAGCAGTGACGGTCGAAAGCGCGGCACAGATACGCAGTATTTT.

The gene calls are TRBV29-1 and TRBJ1-2; D not resolved. V lost 6 bases to trimming and J lost 4 bases, with 15 bases between them. CDR3 length equals 13 residues. CDR1 is SQVTM and CDR2 is ANQGSEA in the germline V gene. DNA for the CDR3: TGCAGCGTGGAAATGGTGGACCCCTATGGCTACACCTTC. It yields the protein CSVEMVDPYGYTF.

This clonotype was counted ten times or more. The chain carries TRBV12-3 or TRBV12-4 and TRBJ1-4; no firm D call. There are 12 residues in the CDR3. Trimming pared 5 bases from V and 8 bases from J, leaving 9 bases between. CDR3 sequence reads: CASSGLDEKLFF. Here the CDR3 DNA reads TGTGCCAGCAGTGGTCTCGACGAAAAACTGTTTTTT.

This chain links TRBV29-1 with TRBJ2-3, with TRBD1 as a possible D gene (6 bases). This CDR3 has 13 residues. The V end lost 8 bases, the J end lost 4 bases, and 16 bases lay between the germline ends. Germline V lookup: CDR1 SQVTM, CDR2 ANQGSEA. This CDR3 reads CSLTGLWPDTQYF. CDR3 in DNA: TGCAGCCTTACAGGGCTATGGCCAGATACGCAGTATTTT.